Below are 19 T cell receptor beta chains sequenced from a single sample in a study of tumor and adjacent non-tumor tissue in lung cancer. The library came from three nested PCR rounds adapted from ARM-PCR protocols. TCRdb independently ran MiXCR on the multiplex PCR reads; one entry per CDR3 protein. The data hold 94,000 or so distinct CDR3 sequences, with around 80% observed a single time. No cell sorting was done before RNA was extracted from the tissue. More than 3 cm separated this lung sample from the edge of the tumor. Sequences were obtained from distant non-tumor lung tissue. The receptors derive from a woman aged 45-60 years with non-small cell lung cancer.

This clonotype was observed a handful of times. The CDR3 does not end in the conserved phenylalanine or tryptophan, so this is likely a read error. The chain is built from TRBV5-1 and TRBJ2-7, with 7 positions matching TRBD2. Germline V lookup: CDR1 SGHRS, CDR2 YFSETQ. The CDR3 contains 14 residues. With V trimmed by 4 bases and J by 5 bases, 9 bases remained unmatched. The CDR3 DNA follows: TGCGCCAGCAGCATATCTAGCGGTAGAAACGAGCAGTACTTA. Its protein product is CASSISSGRNEQYL.

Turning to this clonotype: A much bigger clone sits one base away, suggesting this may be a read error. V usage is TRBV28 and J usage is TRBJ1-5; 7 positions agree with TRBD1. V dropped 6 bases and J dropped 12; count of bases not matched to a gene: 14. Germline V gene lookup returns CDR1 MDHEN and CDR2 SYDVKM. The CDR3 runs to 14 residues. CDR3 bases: TGTGCCAGCAGCATCCCGGGGGGGTGGGACAGCCAGCATTTT. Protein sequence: CASSIPGGWDSQHF.

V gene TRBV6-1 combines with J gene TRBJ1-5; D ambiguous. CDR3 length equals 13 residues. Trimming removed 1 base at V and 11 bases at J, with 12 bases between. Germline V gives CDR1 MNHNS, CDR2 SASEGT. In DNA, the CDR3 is TGTGCCAGCAGTGAAGATGGTGGTCATTCCCAGCATTTT. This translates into CASSEDGGHSQHF.

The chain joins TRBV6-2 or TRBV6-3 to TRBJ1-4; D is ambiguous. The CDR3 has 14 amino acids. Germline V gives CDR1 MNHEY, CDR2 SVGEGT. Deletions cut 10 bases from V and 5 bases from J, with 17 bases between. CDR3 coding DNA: TGTGCCAACTGTCCGAGGCAAACCAATGAAAAACTGTTTTTT. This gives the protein CANCPRQTNEKLFF.

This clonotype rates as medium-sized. Written as DNA, the CDR3 is TGCAGCGTTGAAACGCTACAAGGTCAGCCCCAGCATTTT. Its protein is CSVETLQGQPQHF. The V gene is TRBV29-1, the J gene TRBJ1-5; D not resolved. Germline CDR1 reads SQVTM; CDR2 reads ANQGSEA. Trimming cost V 2 bases and J 6 bases, with 11 bases left between them. This CDR3 has 13 amino acids.

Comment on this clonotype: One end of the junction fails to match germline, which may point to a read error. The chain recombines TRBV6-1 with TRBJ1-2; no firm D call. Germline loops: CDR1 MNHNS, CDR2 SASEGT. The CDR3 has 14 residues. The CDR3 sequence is CAGSVSMGEGGYTF. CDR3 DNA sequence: TGTGCCGGCAGTGTATCGATGGGCGAAGGGGGCTACACCTTC.

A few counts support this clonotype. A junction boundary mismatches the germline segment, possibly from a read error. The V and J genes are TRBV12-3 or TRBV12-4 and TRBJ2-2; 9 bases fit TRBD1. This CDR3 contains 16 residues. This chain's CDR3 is CASRPPQGANSGELIF. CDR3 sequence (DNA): TGTGCCAGCAGGCCCCCACAGGGGGCGAACAGCGGGGAACTGATTTTT.

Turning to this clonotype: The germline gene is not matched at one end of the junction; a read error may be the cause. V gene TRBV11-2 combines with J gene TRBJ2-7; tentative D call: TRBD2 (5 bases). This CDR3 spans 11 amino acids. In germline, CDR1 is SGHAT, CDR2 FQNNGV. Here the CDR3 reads CTSSLGGEQYF. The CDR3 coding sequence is TGTACCAGTAGCCTAGGAGGCGAGCAGTACTTC.

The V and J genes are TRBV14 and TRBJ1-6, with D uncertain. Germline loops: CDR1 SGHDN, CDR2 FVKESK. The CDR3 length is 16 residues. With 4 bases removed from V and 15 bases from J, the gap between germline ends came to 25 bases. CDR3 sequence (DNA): TGTGCCAGCAGCCCCACCGGACTAGGCTATAATTCAGTCCTCCACTTT. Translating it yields CASSPTGLGYNSVLHF. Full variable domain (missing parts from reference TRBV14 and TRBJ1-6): EAGVTQFPSHSVIEKGQTVTLRCDPISGHDNLYWYRRVMGKEIKFLLHFVKESKQDESGMPNNRFLAERTGGTYSTLKVQPAELEDSGVYFCASSPTGLGYNSVLHFGNGTRLTVT.

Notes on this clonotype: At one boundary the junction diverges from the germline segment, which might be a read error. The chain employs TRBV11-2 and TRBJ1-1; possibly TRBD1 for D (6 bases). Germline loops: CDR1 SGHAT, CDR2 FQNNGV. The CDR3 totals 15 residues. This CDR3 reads CASSLEPGADTEASF. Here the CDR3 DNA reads TGTGCCAGCAGCTTAGAGCCGGGGGCGGACACTGAAGCTTCCTTC.

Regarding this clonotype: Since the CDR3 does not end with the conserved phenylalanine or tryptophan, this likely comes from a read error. In DNA form, the CDR3 reads TGTGCCAGCAATAGCGGGGTGAGCTACAATGGGCAGTTCCTC. This translates into CASNSGVSYNGQFL. The V gene is TRBV5-4, the J gene TRBJ2-1; TRBD2 agrees at 8 bases. The CDR3 length is 14 residues. From germline, CDR1 is SGHNT and CDR2 YYREEE (reference sequence).

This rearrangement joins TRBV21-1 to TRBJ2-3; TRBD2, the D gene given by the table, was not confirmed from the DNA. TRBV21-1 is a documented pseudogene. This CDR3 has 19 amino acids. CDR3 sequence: CASSKSKASGTLSTDTQQF. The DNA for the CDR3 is TGTGCCAGCAGCAAATCAAAGGCTAGCGGGACCCTTAGCACAGATACGCAGCAATTT.

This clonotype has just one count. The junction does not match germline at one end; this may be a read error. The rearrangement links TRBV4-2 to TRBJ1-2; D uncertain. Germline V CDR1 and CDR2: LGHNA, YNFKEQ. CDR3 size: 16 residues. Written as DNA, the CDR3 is TGTGCAAGCAGCCCAGAAAGTATAGGGCGGTCGGTTGGTTACACCTTC. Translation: CASSPESIGRSVGYTF.

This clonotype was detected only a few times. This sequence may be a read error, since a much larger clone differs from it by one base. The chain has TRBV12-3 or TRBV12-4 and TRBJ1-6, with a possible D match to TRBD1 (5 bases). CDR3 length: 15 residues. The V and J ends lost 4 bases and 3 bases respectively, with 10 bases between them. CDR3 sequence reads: CASSSKGLYNSPLHF. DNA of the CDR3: TGTGCCAGCAGTTCAAAGGGACTCTATAATTCACCCCTCCACTTT.

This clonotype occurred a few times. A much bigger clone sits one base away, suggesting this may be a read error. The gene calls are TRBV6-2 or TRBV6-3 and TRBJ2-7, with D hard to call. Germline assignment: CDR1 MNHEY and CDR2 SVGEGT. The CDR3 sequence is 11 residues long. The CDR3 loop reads CASSYSYKQYF. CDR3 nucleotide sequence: TGTGCCAGCAGTTACTCCTACAAGCAGTACTTC.

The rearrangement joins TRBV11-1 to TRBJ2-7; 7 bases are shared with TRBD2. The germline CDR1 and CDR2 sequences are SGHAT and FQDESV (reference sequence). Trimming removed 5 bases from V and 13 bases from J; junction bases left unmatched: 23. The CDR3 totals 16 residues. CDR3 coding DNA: TGTGCCAGCAGCCCCGGACTAGTGCCGACCTCCTACGCGCAATACTTC. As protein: CASSPGLVPTSYAQYF.

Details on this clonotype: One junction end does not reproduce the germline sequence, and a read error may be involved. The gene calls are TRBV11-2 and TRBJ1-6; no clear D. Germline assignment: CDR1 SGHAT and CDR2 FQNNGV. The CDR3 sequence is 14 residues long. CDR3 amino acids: CTSSLDPVPSPLHF. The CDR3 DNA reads TGTACCAGCAGCTTAGATCCGGTCCCTTCACCCCTCCACTTT.

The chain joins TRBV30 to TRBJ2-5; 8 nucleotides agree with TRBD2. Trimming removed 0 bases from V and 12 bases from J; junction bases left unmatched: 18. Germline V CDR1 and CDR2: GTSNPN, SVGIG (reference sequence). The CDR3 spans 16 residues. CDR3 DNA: TGTGCCTGGAGTGTACGGGCGGGAGGTAACCAAGTGACAGAGTACTTC. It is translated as CAWSVRAGGNQVTEYF.

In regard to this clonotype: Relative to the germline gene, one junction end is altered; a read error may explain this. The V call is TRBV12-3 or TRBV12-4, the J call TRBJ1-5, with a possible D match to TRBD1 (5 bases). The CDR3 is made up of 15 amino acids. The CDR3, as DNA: TGTGCCAACAGTTTAGGGGACCCGGTCAATCAGCCCCAGCATTTT. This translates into CANSLGDPVNQPQHF.